This TCR beta chain was obtained from a study of PD-1 blockade in classical Hodgkin lymphoma (dated by TCRdb to 2019 to 2021). Some background on the complete study: Nivolumab dosing was 3 mg/kg intravenously every 2 weeks, continuing until either disease progression or unacceptable toxicity. The study used CyTOF and TCR beta sequencing to define a peripheral blood immune signature of response to PD-1 blockade in classical Hodgkin lymphoma.

CDR1 and CDR2 are read off the germline V gene (reference sequence) as SEHNR and FQNEAQ. Trimming takes 2 bases from V and 4 bases from J, and the germline ends sit 9 bases apart. The CDR3 runs 13 residues from the cysteine to the phenylalanine. Kept here is only the CDR3 DNA, which spans 39 bases and is read in frame from base 1. Of note for this clone: Its antigen specificity is not known. Base qualities are missing; no much larger clone stands one base away.

Paper-wide results and their limitations: Lower diversity was observed in patients in whom nivolumab was started less than 1 year after ASCT, and these patients were excluded from later analyses so that confounding by immune reconstitution would be avoided. The study was limited to a single clinical trial cohort, and causes of repertoire differences, possibly disease activity or prior therapy, remained undefined. CD4+ but not CD8+ TCR diversity rose significantly by C4D1 (p=0.0027 vs p=0.16), most apparent in complete responders (p=0.02). Trial patients achieving complete response had baseline diversity similar to newly diagnosed patients, whereas partial responders and progressors had significantly lower diversity. Baseline TCR diversity was reported to be lower in newly diagnosed patients than in healthy donors and to be lower still in relapsed/refractory patients.

The time point label of this sample denotes: cycle 2 day 1 (C2D1) of nivolumab. Relapse after autologous stem cell transplantation had occurred in all trial patients, and cohorts A, B and C were distinguished by prior brentuximab vedotin exposure. The trial cohort comprised roughly 50 patients with relapsed/refractory classical Hodgkin lymphoma whose best overall responses were complete response, partial response or progressive disease. Trial patients were treated with single-agent nivolumab in the multi-cohort phase II CheckMate 205 trial. An independent review committee assessed best overall response by applying the 2007 International Working Group response criteria. PBMCs from the trial were collected at three points: immediately before nivolumab initiation (C1D1), and during therapy at cycle 2 day 1 and cycle 4 day 1. After peripheral blood was drawn into 8 mL Vacutainer Cell Preparation Tubes, PBMCs were isolated by centrifugation and then cryopreserved.

The Qiagen DNeasy kit was used to extract genomic DNA from unsorted PBMCs and from the negatively selected CD4+ and CD8+ fractions. Amplification of TCR beta CDR3 regions was done by immunoSEQ multiplex PCR with primers that anneal to V and J segments. A synthetic immune receptor repertoire was used to minimize amplification bias, and any residual bias was removed computationally once sequencing was done. The paper's processing steps were these. Custom Python scripts were used to quantify repertoire diversity as the Shannon entropy index. The unsorted, CD4+ and CD8+ repertoires were each analyzed separately, with the exception of combined analyses, where CD4+ and CD8+ sequences were merged in silico. Clonal expansion was defined as at least a 2-fold frequency increase after treatment relative to C1D1, with a pseudocount of 0.5 for undetected baseline clones. Singleton clones were defined as clones with 0 or 1 copy at C1D1, and non-singleton clones were defined as clones with 2 or more copies. Clones expanded in unsorted samples were assigned a CD4+, CD8+ or unknown annotation through matching of protein sequences in sorted samples from the same patient. Diversity changes from C1D1 to C4D1 were tested in paired samples using Wilcoxon tests. TCRdb mirrors the immuneACCESS table, restricted to in-frame sequences. Some clones are absent from its copies; in checked studies, under half trace to an unresolved V gene, and the reason for the others is unknown. Clonal size and the V and J genes are those of that table, whereas D and trimming came from the DNA. Across this sample there are about 150,000 clones, with 78% seen only once. 9.2% of the sample comes from the top ten.

Here the chain combines TRBV7-9 and TRBJ2-7, and perhaps TRBD2 as D gene, on 5 matching bases. The material sequenced was peripheral blood mononuclear cells (PBMCs), taken before the second cycle of nivolumab. This clonotype originated in a human donor with classical Hodgkin lymphoma. CDR3 reads: CASSLSWTYEQYF. The sequenced DNA: TGTGCCAGCAGCTTAAGTTGGACTTACGAGCAGTACTTC.